This T cell receptor (beta chain) was sequenced for a study of T cells after yellow fever vaccination. Study conclusions and caveats: Abundant bulk-derived clonotypes could contaminate FACS-sorted repertoires. A small share of clonotypes appeared in both CD4 and CD8 compartments. On re-exposure, the response was weaker but peaked faster, at day 5 versus 15. At 96% for CD4 and roughly 87% for CD8, most primary-vaccination clones showed up again after the booster.

Each CDR3 protein is one row after TCRdb ran MiXCR on the 5' RACE reads. This sample has hundreds of thousands of distinct CDR3 sequences, with around 12% found just once. The V segment lost 5 bases and the J segment 10 bases; nucleotides outside the gene matches: 16. Germline V gene sequence: CDR1 SGHTA, CDR2 FQGNSA. The CDR3 consists of 16 residues. This clonotype appeared a few times. Its target is not known. The V call is TRBV7-2, the J call TRBJ2-1, with 8 bases fitting TRBD2. The material was PBMCs, obtained on the day of the yellow fever booster vaccination. This receptor was taken from a man in his thirties or forties who received the YFV17D yellow fever vaccine. The DNA for the CDR3 is TGTGCCAGCAGCCCAAATTCGGCGGGAGGTTCGGGAGAGCAGTTCTTC. Translating gives CASSPNSAGGSGEQFF.